The 24 T cell receptor beta chains in this list originate from one sample, sequenced in a study of control samples from healthy donors and cancer patients. TCRdb keeps only in-frame clones here, not all; method: immunoSEQ multiplex PCR. This sample has 150,000 to 200,000 clones, with roughly 90% found just once. Sequencing used blood. The receptors stem from a woman between 45 and 60 years old in good health.

This clone was detected only once. This rearrangement joins TRBV27 to TRBJ1-1, with D tentatively TRBD1 (5 bases). The CDR3 is 13 amino acids. In germline, CDR1 is MNHEY, CDR2 SMNVEV (reference sequence). V was pared by 2 bases and J by 3 bases, with 7 bases between. The CDR3 here is CASSLQGHTEAFF. The DNA of the CDR3 is TGTGCCAGCAGTTTACAGGGTCACACTGAAGCTTTCTTT.

V is TRBV28 and J is TRBJ1-2; D remains unclear. CDR3 length equals 14 residues. V shed 5 bases and J shed 4 bases, with 14 bases lying between them. Germline V gives CDR1 MDHEN, CDR2 SYDVKM. DNA for the CDR3: TGTGCCAGCAGTCCACTGGACGGATTCTATGGCTACACCTTC. It encodes CASSPLDGFYGYTF.

The chain has TRBV6-5 and TRBJ1-2; 9 bases line up with TRBD1. The CDR3 length is 12 residues. Germline CDR1 MNHEY, CDR2 SVGAGI. J was trimmed by 4 bases and V by 10 bases; bases with no gene match: 4. The CDR3: CATRDRVYGYTF. DNA of the CDR3: TGTGCCACCCGGGACAGGGTCTATGGCTACACCTTC.

A remark on this clone: One junction end does not reproduce the germline sequence, and a read error may be involved. V usage is TRBV18 and J usage is TRBJ2-3; 14 nucleotides align to TRBD2. Looked up from germline, CDR1 is KGHSH and CDR2 is LQKENI. This CDR3 comprises 15 residues. In DNA form, the CDR3 reads TGTGCCAGCTCACCCGGGACTAGCGGGGGTCTAACGCGGTATTTT. Amino acid sequence: CASSPGTSGGLTRYF.

The chain links TRBV5-1 to TRBJ2-2, with D perhaps assigned TRBD1 or TRBD2 (5 bases each). Trimming left V 1 base short and J 5 bases short, with 12 bases between. Germline-derived CDR1 and CDR2 are SGHRS and YFSETQ. The CDR3 runs 15 residues. Here the CDR3 DNA reads TGCGCCAGCAGCTTGAGCGGAGAGGGGACCGGGGAGCTGTTTTTT. This codes for CASSLSGEGTGELFF.

The rearrangement joins TRBV6-1 to TRBJ1-2; TRBD1 aligns across 9 bases. The CDR3 spans 16 residues. Germline lookup yields CDR1 MNHNS and CDR2 SASEGT. The junction had 8 bases not matched to a gene; V was cut back by 1 base and J by 5 bases. For the CDR3, the DNA is TGTGCCAGCAGTGAAGGGGGACAGGGCCTTGTATATGGCTACACCTTC. Protein product: CASSEGGQGLVYGYTF.

The chain couples TRBV5-1 to TRBJ1-2; D not certain. The CDR3 totals 13 residues. V was clipped by 0 bases and J by 4 bases, with 7 bases between them. Germline lookup yields CDR1 SGHRS and CDR2 YFSETQ. CDR3: CASSLVQSYGYTF. The CDR3 DNA follows: TGCGCCAGCAGCTTGGTACAGAGCTATGGCTACACCTTC.

The J gene is TRBJ2-1, the V gene TRBV4-3, with TRBD1 matching over 8 bases. Trimming at V came to 3 bases and at J to 12 bases, leaving 7 bases not matched to a gene. CDR1 and CDR2 from the germline V gene are LGHNA and YSLEER. CDR3 size: 13 residues. This CDR3 reads CASSQQGALGQFF. In DNA, the CDR3 is TGCGCCAGCAGCCAGCAGGGGGCGCTGGGGCAGTTCTTC.

Regarding this clone: At one end, the junction sequence differs from germline, possibly due to a read error. The V gene is TRBV19, the J gene TRBJ1-5, with D perhaps matching TRBD1 (5 bases). Germline CDR1 is LNHDA and CDR2 is SQIVND (reference sequence). This CDR3 comprises 13 residues. The CDR3 nucleotides are TGTGCCAGTAGCATAGGGGTCAATCAGCCCCAGCATTTT. Its translation is CASSIGVNQPQHF.

About this clone itself: A read error may account for a junction end that differs from germline. V usage is TRBV7-7 and J usage is TRBJ2-3, with 7 bases that match TRBD2. CDR3 size: 14 residues. From germline, CDR1 is SSHAT and CDR2 FNYEAQ (reference sequence). CDR3 sequence reads: CASSLSGVTDTQYF. CDR3 nucleotide sequence: TGTGCTAGCAGCTTAAGCGGGGTCACAGATACGCAGTATTTT.

The chain is built from TRBV7-8 and TRBJ1-2, with D hard to call. The CDR3 is 13 residues long. V lost 4 bases to trimming and J lost 8 bases, with 14 bases between them. CDR1 is SGHVS, CDR2 FQNEAQ, per germline. CDR3 residues: CASSSGLRKGYTF. CDR3 bases: TGTGCCAGCAGCTCCGGACTTAGGAAGGGCTACACCTTC.

The rearrangement joins TRBV4-2 to TRBJ2-7; D unclear. CDR1 LGHNA and CDR2 YNFKEQ come from the germline V gene. The CDR3 spans 15 residues. The ends were cut back, 0 bases at V and 2 bases at J, with 11 bases in the middle. The CDR3 sequence is CASSQDREPTYEQYF. CDR3 bases: TGTGCCAGCAGCCAAGATCGCGAGCCAACCTACGAGCAGTACTTC.

This chain links TRBV5-8 with TRBJ2-3, with D possibly matching TRBD1 (5 bases). The length of the CDR3 is 15 residues. Germline-derived CDR1 and CDR2 are SGHTS and YDEGEE. The germline V and J ends were trimmed by 1 base and 2 bases, with 11 bases remaining between them. This CDR3 reads CASSLLQGLTDTQYF. DNA of the CDR3: TGTGCCAGCAGCTTGTTGCAGGGTCTCACAGATACGCAGTATTTT.

The chain uses TRBV5-4 and TRBJ1-2, with D perhaps matching TRBD1 (5 bases). Trimming removed 1 base at V and 3 bases at J, with 10 bases between. The CDR3 spans 14 residues. Germline CDR1 SGHNT, CDR2 YYREEE (reference sequence). CDR3 amino acids: CASSLWGDYYGYTF. CDR3 nucleotide sequence: TGTGCCAGCAGCTTGTGGGGCGACTACTATGGCTACACCTTC.

The chain employs TRBV29-1 and TRBJ1-2; D remains unclear. Germline V gene lookup returns CDR1 SQVTM and CDR2 ANQGSEA. The V end was cut by 1 base, the J end by 4 bases, with 4 bases between. CDR3 length: 11 residues. CDR3 residues: CSVEGSYGYTF. The CDR3 bases are TGCAGCGTTGAAGGTAGCTATGGCTACACCTTC. Full variable domain (outside the CDR3, taken from reference TRBV29-1 and TRBJ1-2): SAVISQKPSRDICQRGTSLTIQCQVDSQVTMMFWYRQQPGQSLTLIATANQGSEATYESGFVIDKFPISRPNLTFSTLTVSNMSPEDSSIYLCSVEGSYGYTFGSGTRLTVV.

The rearrangement joins TRBV10-3 to TRBJ2-7; 10 positions agree with TRBD1. The CDR3 spans 13 residues. V trimming: 4 bases; J trimming: 4 bases; junction bases outside the gene matches: 1. Germline CDR1 ENHRY, CDR2 SYGVKD. CDR3 amino acids: CAISAGQGYEQYF. The CDR3 DNA sequence: TGTGCCATCAGTGCGGGACAGGGGTACGAGCAGTACTTC.

The chain recombines TRBV5-6 with TRBJ2-3; tentative D call: TRBD2 (5 bases). The CDR3 consists of 13 residues. Trimming left V 7 bases short and J 1 base short, with 10 bases between. Germline V gene lookup returns CDR1 SGHDT and CDR2 YYEEEE. The CDR3 DNA reads TGTGCCAGCCGATCCGGGGGCACAGATACGCAGTATTTT. Translation: CASRSGGTDTQYF.

This chain uses TRBV24-1 with TRBJ2-3, with a possible D match to TRBD2 (6 bases). This CDR3 comprises 16 residues. V was shortened by 1 base and J by 0 bases, with 10 bases between the two germline ends. Looked up from germline, CDR1 is KGHDR and CDR2 is SFDVKD. The CDR3 region is CATSDFAGTSTDTQYF. As DNA, the CDR3 is TGTGCCACCAGTGATTTCGCGGGAACTAGCACAGATACGCAGTATTTT.

CDR3 nucleotides: TGTGCCAGCGACCCGGCGGGGTATTTCTATGGCTACACCTTC. This sequence encodes CASDPAGYFYGYTF. The chain joins TRBV28 to TRBJ1-2, with no clear D. V lost 8 bases, J lost 4 bases, and 17 bases lay in between. The length of the CDR3 is 14 residues. Germline CDR1 MDHEN, CDR2 SYDVKM.

This chain uses TRBV18 with TRBJ2-7; 8 bases line up with TRBD2. Trimming at V came to 2 bases and at J to 2 bases, leaving 5 bases not matched to a gene. CDR3 size: 15 residues. Germline loops: CDR1 KGHSH, CDR2 LQKENI. The CDR3 loop reads CASSPGLALAYEQYF. CDR3 DNA sequence: TGTGCCAGCTCACCAGGACTAGCACTTGCCTACGAGCAGTACTTC.

V is TRBV28 and J is TRBJ1-3; unclear D gene. The CDR3 length is 15 residues. V lost 2 bases to trimming and J lost 0 bases, with 8 bases between them. In germline, CDR1 is MDHEN, CDR2 SYDVKM. CDR3: CASSLSWSSGNTIYF. CDR3 DNA: TGTGCCAGCAGTTTAAGTTGGAGCTCTGGAAACACCATATATTTT. The full variable domain, its missing parts supplied by reference TRBV28 and TRBJ1-3, is DVKVTQSSRYLVKRTGEKVFLECVQDMDHENMFWYRQDPGLGLRLIYFSYDVKMKEKGDIPEGYSVSREKKERFSLILESASTNQTSMYLCASSLSWSSGNTIYFGEGSWLTVV.

This clone was found a few times. This rearrangement joins TRBV3-1 (or the pseudogene TRBV3-2) to TRBJ1-6; D call uncertain. This CDR3 region has 15 residues. The V end was cut by 1 base, the J end by 6 bases, with 10 bases between. The germline V gene encodes CDR1 LGHDT and CDR2 YNNKEL (reference sequence). CDR3 nucleotides: TGTGCCAGCAGCCAAGTTTCTGGGGTTAATTCACCCCTCCACTTT. Protein sequence: CASSQVSGVNSPLHF.

The rearrangement links TRBV15 to TRBJ2-7; possibly TRBD2 for D (5 bases). Germline values: CDR1 LNHNV, CDR2 YYDKDF (reference sequence). The CDR3 is made up of 18 amino acids. Trimming shortened V by 2 bases and J by 0 bases, and 20 bases separated the two germline ends. The CDR3 loop reads CATSRIRGYPRSSYEQYF. DNA of the CDR3: TGTGCCACCAGCAGAATCCGAGGGTACCCAAGAAGCTCCTACGAGCAGTACTTC.

The chain employs TRBV6-5 and TRBJ2-3; TRBD1 is a possible D gene (7 bases). The germline gives CDR1 MNHEY, CDR2 SVGAGI. This CDR3 comprises 15 residues. The V end was cut by 7 bases, the J end by 8 bases, with 22 bases between. The CDR3 reads CASTDPGGPRSTQYF. Here the CDR3 DNA reads TGTGCCAGCACCGACCCAGGGGGGCCCCGGAGTACGCAGTATTTT.